The entry below gives a single T cell receptor beta chain sequence along with its context. Its antigen remains unknown. The sample comes from a study of post-analysis software for immune sequencing data. On the study more broadly: The cohort encompassed relapsing-remitting, secondary progressive and progressive-relapsing multiple sclerosis disease courses. Study-level results: Samples from one preparation batch, clustered by F measure, grouped strongly together. The study found TRBV5-6, TRBV5-1 and TRBV20-1 among five TRBV segments more frequent in patients than controls. When compared against controls, multiple sclerosis patients showed significantly lower normalized Chao1 diversity.

Each TCR beta cDNA library carried unique molecular identifiers. Researchers reported approximately 480,000 cDNA molecules coming from roughly 1 to 10 million T cells. TCRdb re-called the PCR reads through MiXCR, storing one row per CDR3 protein. The table has roughly 870,000 distinct CDR3 sequences, around 50% seen once; the top ten hold about 4.5%. Germline CDR1 LGHDT, CDR2 YNNKEL (reference sequence). The CDR3 runs to 21 residues. V lost 1 base to trimming and J lost 3 bases; unmatched junction nucleotides: 23. This TCR was recovered from a girl under 18 with multiple sclerosis. The sample taken for sequencing was blood. The rearrangement links TRBV3-1 to TRBJ2-5; 7 nucleotides line up with TRBD2. CDR3 nucleotides: TGTGCCAGCAGCCAAGTGGATCTAATGTCCCCGTTTTGGGGGGGGGAAGAGACCCAGTACTTC. Translating it yields CASSQVDLMSPFWGGEETQYF.